A selection of T cell receptor beta chains follows, all from one sample in a study of blood T cell repertoires in COVID-19. TCRdb's table, derived via immunoSEQ multiplex PCR, lists solely in-frame clones and lacks some. The table includes roughly 48,000 clones, approximately 95% detected once. Sample: peripheral blood. These receptors all stem from a man aged 60-69 years with COVID-19, enrolled during active disease. CDR3s include the opening cysteine and the closing phenylalanine or tryptophan. Each record gives: V gene, J gene, CDR3 protein.

V gene: TRBV5-6; J gene: TRBJ1-5; CDR3 protein: CASSGRTGNQPQHF
V gene: TRBV18; J gene: TRBJ2-3; CDR3 protein: CASSPLPAGVSPDTQYF
V gene: TRBV2; J gene: TRBJ2-1; CDR3 protein: CASSLYNFQEQFF
V gene: TRBV28; J gene: TRBJ1-5; CDR3 protein: CASIRGGGYSNQPQHF
V gene: TRBV3-1/TRBV3-2; J gene: TRBJ2-1; CDR3 protein: CASSQVSGESSYNEQFF
V gene: TRBV3-1/TRBV3-2; J gene: TRBJ2-1; CDR3 protein: CASSQGGVYNEQFF
V gene: TRBV7-9; J gene: TRBJ2-5; CDR3 protein: CASSLYLETQYF
V gene: TRBV4-1; J gene: TRBJ2-2; CDR3 protein: CASSQEYGREGSGELFF
V gene: TRBV30; J gene: TRBJ1-5; CDR3 protein: CAWSVKSLGGAGQPQHF
V gene: TRBV3-1/TRBV3-2; J gene: TRBJ2-3; CDR3 protein: CASSQGLAGVDTQYF
V gene: TRBV9; J gene: TRBJ2-7; CDR3 protein: CASSLTAAGGIAYEQYF
V gene: TRBV28; J gene: TRBJ2-7; CDR3 protein: CASLAGGDSYEQYF
V gene: TRBV6-2/TRBV6-3; J gene: TRBJ2-7; CDR3 protein: CASSYAQGYEQYF
V gene: TRBV19; J gene: TRBJ2-7; CDR3 protein: CASSIGRGTYEQYF
V gene: TRBV6-6; J gene: TRBJ2-7; CDR3 protein: CASSYSGESSYEQYF
V gene: TRBV2; J gene: TRBJ2-2; CDR3 protein: CASSVGLAGGRNTGELFF
V gene: TRBV6-5; J gene: TRBJ1-5; CDR3 protein: CASSPGGTQPQHF
V gene: TRBV25-1; J gene: TRBJ2-7; CDR3 protein: CASSRVYEQYF
V gene: TRBV19; J gene: TRBJ2-7; CDR3 protein: CASSSPDRASYEQYF
V gene: TRBV28; J gene: TRBJ1-4; CDR3 protein: CASSFVRGGSTNEKLFF
V gene: TRBV5-5; J gene: TRBJ1-2; CDR3 protein: CASSLYLTAIEVYGYTF
V gene: TRBV5-1; J gene: TRBJ1-2; CDR3 protein: CASSSGQGAHGYTF
V gene: TRBV5-1; J gene: TRBJ1-1; CDR3 protein: CASSPEGAPNTEAFF
V gene: TRBV2; J gene: TRBJ2-1; CDR3 protein: CASTLAAYNEQFF
V gene: TRBV6-4; J gene: TRBJ1-2; CDR3 protein: CASSVTVDSFYGYTF
V gene: TRBV10-3; J gene: TRBJ1-4; CDR3 protein: CAISETGGYVEKLFF
V gene: TRBV19; J gene: TRBJ1-6; CDR3 protein: CASSISMYNSPLHF
V gene: TRBV9; J gene: TRBJ2-5; CDR3 protein: CASSVEWAGKETQYF
V gene: TRBV5-1; J gene: TRBJ2-2; CDR3 protein: CASSSDFTGELFF
V gene: TRBV15; J gene: TRBJ1-5; CDR3 protein: CATSTGPGTGSNQPQHF
V gene: TRBV28; J gene: TRBJ2-1; CDR3 protein: CASSSSLAEQFF
V gene: TRBV25-1; J gene: TRBJ1-2; CDR3 protein: CASSDQGAFGYTF
V gene: TRBV4-1; J gene: TRBJ2-3; CDR3 protein: CASSQDETGGPDTQYF
V gene: TRBV4-1; J gene: TRBJ1-1; CDR3 protein: CASSQDEGGGTEAFF
V gene: TRBV5-1; J gene: TRBJ2-3; CDR3 protein: CASSLWAGKTDTQYF
V gene: TRBV4-2; J gene: TRBJ2-3; CDR3 protein: CASSELSSSTDTQYF
V gene: TRBV4-2; J gene: TRBJ2-5; CDR3 protein: CASSQDGIGYQETQYF
V gene: TRBV9; J gene: TRBJ2-3; CDR3 protein: CASSASSSTDTQYF
V gene: TRBV11-1; J gene: TRBJ2-1; CDR3 protein: CASSTLAGSSYNEQFF
V gene: TRBV6-5; J gene: TRBJ1-4; CDR3 protein: CASSPKIEKLFF
V gene: TRBV3-1/TRBV3-2; J gene: TRBJ1-2; CDR3 protein: CASSQPTGIGYGYTF
V gene: TRBV7-2; J gene: TRBJ2-7; CDR3 protein: CASSLGSGGRSYEQYF
V gene: TRBV6-5; J gene: TRBJ1-2; CDR3 protein: CASTTTGGGDGYTF
V gene: TRBV7-2; J gene: TRBJ1-3; CDR3 protein: CASSLPRGRDPSGNTIYF
V gene: TRBV28; J gene: TRBJ2-7; CDR3 protein: CASSSRLAGGEQYF
V gene: TRBV29-1; J gene: TRBJ2-1; CDR3 protein: CSVGGLAGNNEQFF
V gene: TRBV13; J gene: TRBJ2-7; CDR3 protein: CASSLVGQGGYEQYF
V gene: TRBV19; J gene: TRBJ1-2; CDR3 protein: CASSSHRGRGNGYTF
V gene: TRBV7-2; J gene: TRBJ1-5; CDR3 protein: CASSQQATGGRDQPQHF
V gene: TRBV25-1; J gene: TRBJ1-4; CDR3 protein: CASSGDSRHEKLFF
V gene: TRBV12-3/TRBV12-4; J gene: TRBJ2-7; CDR3 protein: CASSLRTRVEQYF
V gene: TRBV27; J gene: TRBJ1-2; CDR3 protein: CASKYGQGRGYTF
V gene: TRBV3-1/TRBV3-2; J gene: TRBJ2-7; CDR3 protein: CASRHTSGGEQYF
V gene: TRBV7-2; J gene: TRBJ2-7; CDR3 protein: CASSPNGQGRGLSYEQYF
V gene: TRBV7-8; J gene: TRBJ1-6; CDR3 protein: CASSLRRDNSPLHF
V gene: TRBV9; J gene: TRBJ2-3; CDR3 protein: CASSVVPGTGRKTDTQYF
V gene: TRBV11-2; J gene: TRBJ2-2; CDR3 protein: CASSLDMTLTGELFF
V gene: TRBV5-1; J gene: TRBJ1-1; CDR3 protein: CASSLDRAANTEAFF